The 14 T cell receptor beta chains below were found in one sample sequenced in a study of T cell responses to AZD1222 COVID-19 vaccine (dated by TCRdb to the early 2020s). Libraries were made using the immunoSEQ multiplex PCR assay. This is the immuneACCESS table as TCRdb keeps it, with only in-frame sequences that have V and J called. A part of the clones is gone; compared with another copy, unresolved V genes explain less than half, and the rest is unexplained. The sample table shows 150,000 or so clones, and more than 90% are seen once. The ten most abundant clones make up about 5.5% of the sample. The time point label on this specimen signifies: baseline before first vaccination. The sample in question was peripheral blood, obtained on day 0 of AZD1222 vaccination. All receptors derive from an adult in good health.

The J gene is TRBJ1-6, the V gene TRBV6-6, with D perhaps matching TRBD1 (6 bases). This CDR3 has 13 amino acids. The V end was cut by 5 bases, the J end by 7 bases, with 9 bases between. CDR1 and CDR2 (germline): MNHNY, SVGAGI (reference sequence). CDR3 amino acids: CASSPGQNSPLHF. The CDR3 DNA is TGTGCCAGCAGTCCAGGACAGAATTCACCCCTCCACTTT.

In this sample, this clone turned up once. The chain employs TRBV28 and TRBJ1-1, with a tentative D call TRBD1 (6 bases). The CDR3 spans 14 residues. Per the germline V gene, CDR1 is MDHEN and CDR2 is SYDVKM. Trimming left V 5 bases short and J 0 bases short, with 10 bases between. CDR3 sequence reads: CASSPDSLNTEAFF. The DNA for the CDR3 is TGTGCCAGCAGTCCGGACAGTTTGAACACTGAAGCTTTCTTT.

The chain links TRBV3-1 (or the pseudogene TRBV3-2) to TRBJ2-7; D perhaps matches TRBD1 (6 bases). CDR3 length: 15 residues. V was clipped by 4 bases and J by 3 bases, with 16 bases between them. Per germline, CDR1 LGHDT and CDR2 YNNKEL (reference sequence). CDR3 sequence: CASSPSTGRIYEQYF. DNA for the CDR3: TGTGCCAGCAGCCCTTCTACAGGGAGAATCTACGAGCAGTACTTC.

The chain uses TRBV7-2 and TRBJ2-2; D call uncertain. The CDR3 extends over 14 amino acids. V was trimmed by 3 bases and J by 2 bases, leaving 7 bases between them. The germline gives CDR1 SGHTA, CDR2 FQGNSA. CDR3 sequence (DNA): TGTGCCAGCAGCTTCGGGCCCAACACCGGGGAGCTGTTTTTT. It translates to CASSFGPNTGELFF.

CDR3 in amino acids: CASYWNAGTEDYGYTF. CDR3 DNA sequence: TGTGCCAGCTATTGGAACGCCGGGACAGAAGACTATGGCTACACCTTC. The chain combines TRBV28 with TRBJ1-2, with TRBD1 matching 7 bases. Germline V gives CDR1 MDHEN, CDR2 SYDVKM. The CDR3 runs to 16 residues. The V and J ends lost 8 bases and 3 bases, in that order; junction bases with no gene match: 15.

This clone appeared once. One junction end does not reproduce the germline sequence, and a read error may be involved. Additional DNA sequences in this sample encode the identical CDR3. The rearrangement uses TRBV9 and TRBJ1-2; 8 bases map to TRBD1. From germline, CDR1 is SGDLS and CDR2 YYNGEE. CDR3 length equals 16 residues. In nucleotides, the CDR3 is TGTGCCAGCAGCGCCATCCAAGGACAGGGCTTTTGGGGCTACACCTTT. Its protein is CASSAIQGQGFWGYTF.

This clone is medium-sized. This chain joins TRBV7-9 and TRBJ2-7; the match to TRBD2 covers 13 bases. The CDR3 consists of 15 residues. Trimming removed 5 bases from V and 5 bases from J; junction bases left unmatched: 6. Germline V gene lookup returns CDR1 SEHNR and CDR2 FQNEAQ (reference sequence). The CDR3 sequence: CASSRLAGGLNEQYF. The CDR3 nucleotides are TGTGCCAGCAGCCGACTAGCGGGAGGCCTCAACGAGCAGTACTTC.

The chain is built from TRBV10-3 and TRBJ1-4; D is ambiguous. Germline V CDR1 and CDR2: ENHRY, SYGVKD. The CDR3 extends over 11 amino acids. With 6 bases removed from V and 6 bases from J, the gap between germline ends came to 5 bases. The DNA of the CDR3 is TGTGCCATCAGGGAAGATGAAAAACTGTTTTTT. Its translation: CAIREDEKLFF.

The V call is TRBV7-2, the J call TRBJ1-4, with D perhaps TRBD1 (5 bases). The CDR3 has 14 residues. V lost 1 base and J 6 bases, leaving 9 bases between the germline ends. Germline V gives CDR1 SGHTA, CDR2 FQGNSA. The CDR3 protein is CASSLDGGDEKLFF. CDR3 sequence (DNA): TGTGCCAGCAGCTTAGACGGGGGAGATGAAAAACTGTTTTTT.

The DNA for the CDR3 is TGTGCCAGCCGCCTCGGCTGGGACCGTTTCACCGGGGAGCTGTTTTTT. Translation gives CASRLGWDRFTGELFF. The chain links TRBV28 to TRBJ2-2, with D tentatively TRBD1 or TRBD2 (5 bases each). The germline gives CDR1 MDHEN, CDR2 SYDVKM. V lost 8 bases and J lost 4, with 20 bases in between. CDR3 length: 16 residues.

This clone was recorded many times. The chain is built from TRBV5-1 and TRBJ1-5; a possible D gene is TRBD1 (5 bases). The ends were cut back, 0 bases at V and 0 bases at J, with 10 bases in the middle. The germline V gene encodes CDR1 SGHRS and CDR2 YFSETQ. CDR3 length: 16 amino acids. The CDR3 DNA sequence: TGCGCCAGCAGCTTGGGGACATCCCATAGCAATCAGCCCCAGCATTTT. Amino acid sequence: CASSLGTSHSNQPQHF. Filled out from reference TRBV5-1 and TRBJ1-5, the complete variable domain reads KAGVTQTPRYLIKTRGQQVTLSCSPISGHRSVSWYQQTPGQGLQFLFEYFSETQRNKGNFPGRFSGRQFSNSRSEMNVSTLELGDSALYLCASSLGTSHSNQPQHFGDGTRLSIL.

The J gene is TRBJ2-1, the V gene TRBV6-5; 8 nucleotides align to TRBD2. Per germline, CDR1 MNHEY and CDR2 SVGAGI. V lost 6 bases to trimming and J lost 7 bases; unmatched junction nucleotides: 8. This CDR3 spans 14 amino acids. CDR3 amino acids: CASRKGLGRNEQFF. The CDR3, as DNA: TGTGCCAGCAGAAAGGGACTAGGGCGTAATGAGCAGTTCTTC.

The chain couples TRBV9 to TRBJ2-7; 9 bases are shared with TRBD2. CDR3 length: 16 residues. V trimming: 3 bases; J trimming: 4 bases; junction bases outside the gene matches: 11. Germline V gene sequence: CDR1 SGDLS, CDR2 YYNGEE. CDR3 coding DNA: TGTGCCAGCAGCGCCCACCCTAGCGGGGCGGTTTACGAGCAGTACTTC. It specifies CASSAHPSGAVYEQYF.

The chain uses TRBV7-2 and TRBJ2-5; D uncertain. Germline V gives CDR1 SGHTA, CDR2 FQGNSA. The CDR3 extends over 14 amino acids. V gave up 2 bases and J gave up 1 base, with 8 bases separating them. The CDR3 region is CASSLSHSQETQYF. CDR3 DNA: TGTGCCAGCAGCTTAAGCCATTCCCAAGAGACCCAGTACTTC.